These 31 T cell receptor beta chains were sequenced from one sample in a study of cytomegalovirus exposure and HLA in healthy donors. The data were produced by immunoSEQ multiplex PCR, yet TCRdb's version contains in-frame clones alone and is incomplete. This sample has 100,000 or so clones, with around nine tenths found just once. Source material: PBMCs. The receptors shown here come from a woman in her twenties or thirties in good health and CMV-seronegative.

The V call is TRBV27, the J call TRBJ2-1; possibly TRBD1 for D (5 bases). The V and J ends lost 4 bases and 5 bases respectively, with 18 bases between them. Germline-derived CDR1 and CDR2 are MNHEY and SMNVEV (reference sequence). The CDR3 extends over 16 amino acids. CDR3 loop: CASSWTWRQPDNEQFF. CDR3 bases: TGTGCCAGCAGTTGGACATGGCGGCAACCTGACAATGAGCAGTTCTTC.

In DNA form, the CDR3 reads TGTGCCAGCAGCGTAGGAGACAGCAACTATGGCTACACCTTC. It encodes CASSVGDSNYGYTF. The chain couples TRBV9 to TRBJ1-2; maybe TRBD1 (5 bases). CDR1 is SGDLS, CDR2 YYNGEE, per germline. The V gene lost 0 bases and the J gene lost 2 bases, with 8 bases spanning the gap. The CDR3 length is 14 residues.

The chain has TRBV28 and TRBJ2-3; 7 nucleotides align to TRBD2. Germline CDR1 is MDHEN and CDR2 is SYDVKM. The ends lost 6 bases at V and 6 bases at J; junction bases unmatched: 9. This CDR3 is built from 14 residues. CDR3 nucleotides: TGTGCCAGCAGGCCTTCTGGGCGGGGGGATACGCAGTATTTT. Protein product: CASRPSGRGDTQYF.

The chain employs TRBV5-1 and TRBJ2-1, with D possibly being TRBD2 (6 bases). V lost 0 bases to trimming and J lost 5 bases, with 12 bases between them. CDR3 length: 15 amino acids. Germline V lookup: CDR1 SGHRS, CDR2 YFSETQ. CDR3 DNA: TGCGCCAGCAGCTTGGTTCTCGGGACTCACAATGAGCAGTTCTTC. This codes for CASSLVLGTHNEQFF.

This sequence joins TRBV5-1 and TRBJ2-5; 9 nucleotides line up with TRBD1. CDR1 and CDR2 from the germline V gene are SGHRS and YFSETQ. V lost 7 bases to trimming and J lost 4 bases; unmatched junction nucleotides: 8. The CDR3 totals 14 residues. In DNA form, the CDR3 reads TGCGCCAGCTCAGGACAGGGGTTGGGAGAGACCCAGTACTTC. Translated: CASSGQGLGETQYF.

The genes are TRBV5-1 and TRBJ2-1, with TRBD2 matching 11 bases. V dropped 4 bases and J dropped 1; count of bases not matched to a gene: 10. The CDR3 length is 18 residues. Germline values: CDR1 SGHRS, CDR2 YFSETQ. CDR3 in DNA: TGCGCCAGCAGCGGGGGGACTAGCGGCATCCTGTCCTACAATGAGCAGTTCTTC. It is translated as CASSGGTSGILSYNEQFF. The full variable domain, its missing parts supplied by reference TRBV5-1 and TRBJ2-1, is KAGVTQTPRYLIKTRGQQVTLSCSPISGHRSVSWYQQTPGQGLQFLFEYFSETQRNKGNFPGRFSGRQFSNSRSEMNVSTLELGDSALYLCASSGGTSGILSYNEQFFGPGTRLTVL.

V usage is TRBV6-5 and J usage is TRBJ1-2; 8 bases align to TRBD1. V was clipped by 1 base and J by 7 bases; unmatched bases: 5. The CDR3 totals 14 residues. From germline, CDR1 is MNHEY and CDR2 SVGAGI. CDR3: CASSYLTGVAGYTF. DNA of the CDR3: TGTGCCAGCAGTTACTTGACAGGGGTGGCTGGCTACACCTTC.

This chain uses TRBV6-5 with TRBJ2-1, with 9 bases fitting TRBD1. The CDR3 covers 15 residues. V was pared by 6 bases and J by 6 bases, with 9 bases of the junction left unmatched. CDR1 is MNHEY, CDR2 SVGAGI, per germline. The CDR3 loop is CASRTDRGLGNEQFF. The CDR3 nucleotides read TGTGCCAGCAGGACGGACAGGGGTCTGGGCAATGAGCAGTTCTTC.

The chain joins TRBV19 to TRBJ1-5; TRBD1 is a possible D gene (5 bases). The CDR3 consists of 16 residues. Germline CDR1 LNHDA, CDR2 SQIVND (reference sequence). The germline V and J ends were trimmed by 7 bases and 2 bases, with 18 bases remaining between them. The CDR3, as DNA: TGTGCCAGTACCAAAAACCCCCGACAGCGCAATCAGCCCCAGCATTTT. Residues: CASTKNPRQRNQPQHF.

The genes are TRBV18 and TRBJ2-1; the match to TRBD1 covers 10 bases. This CDR3 region has 15 residues. Germline loops: CDR1 KGHSH, CDR2 LQKENI. Trimming at V came to 2 bases and at J to 3 bases, leaving 1 base not matched to a gene. The chain's CDR3 is CASSPDRGLYNEQFF. The CDR3 bases are TGTGCCAGCTCACCAGACAGGGGGCTCTACAATGAGCAGTTCTTC.

V gene TRBV5-1 combines with J gene TRBJ2-3; 8 bases fit TRBD1. CDR3 length: 16 amino acids. V gave up 2 bases and J gave up 1 base; unmatched junction bases: 6. The germline CDR1 and CDR2 sequences are SGHRS and YFSETQ. The CDR3 nucleotides read TGCGCCAGCAGCTTTCGACAGGGGTACGGCACAGATACGCAGTATTTT. Its protein is CASSFRQGYGTDTQYF.

V is TRBV5-6 and J is TRBJ2-7; D uncertain. Germline loops: CDR1 SGHDT, CDR2 YYEEEE. Deletions cut 3 bases from V and 5 bases from J, with 18 bases between. This CDR3 spans 15 amino acids. CDR3: CASSYPGQWADEQYF. In nucleotides, the CDR3 is TGTGCCAGCAGCTACCCCGGCCAGTGGGCCGACGAGCAGTACTTC.

The gene calls are TRBV7-2 and TRBJ2-5; D uncertain. This CDR3 has 15 residues. V lost 6 bases and J lost 5, with 19 bases in between. CDR1 and CDR2 from the germline V gene are SGHTA and FQGNSA. CDR3: CASRQTPQGLETQYF. The CDR3 DNA reads as TGTGCCAGCAGACAGACCCCACAAGGTCTGGAGACCCAGTACTTC. Full variable domain (remainder filled in from reference TRBV7-2 and TRBJ2-5): GAGVSQSPSNKVTEKGKDVELRCDPISGHTALYWYRQSLGQGLEFLIYFQGNSAPDKSGLPSDRFSAERTGGSVSTLTIQRTQQEDSAVYLCASRQTPQGLETQYFGPGTRLLVL.

This sequence joins TRBV7-2 and TRBJ1-5, with 7 bases fitting TRBD1. The CDR3 totals 14 residues. The J segment lost 5 bases and the V segment lost 4 bases, leaving 5 bases of the junction unmatched. Germline CDR1 is SGHTA and CDR2 is FQGNSA. In DNA form, the CDR3 reads TGTGCCAGCAGCTATGGGACAGCATATCAGCCCCAGCATTTT. Its translation is CASSYGTAYQPQHF. The complete variable domain, with remaining parts taken from reference TRBV7-2 and TRBJ1-5, reads GAGVSQSPSNKVTEKGKDVELRCDPISGHTALYWYRQSLGQGLEFLIYFQGNSAPDKSGLPSDRFSAERTGGSVSTLTIQRTQQEDSAVYLCASSYGTAYQPQHFGDGTRLSIL.

This chain joins TRBV10-3 and TRBJ2-1; 13 nucleotides line up with TRBD2. Germline values: CDR1 ENHRY, CDR2 SYGVKD. The V and J ends lost 7 bases and 8 bases, in that order; junction bases with no gene match: 11. The CDR3 runs 16 residues. The CDR3 DNA is TGTGCCATCACCAGGACTAGCGGGGGACGTTCGGATGAGCAGTTCTTC. It translates to CAITRTSGGRSDEQFF.

To note about this clone: A read error may produce the germline difference seen at one junction end. The chain joins TRBV6-5 to TRBJ2-7; D uncertain. The CDR3 has 13 amino acids. CDR1 is MNHEY, CDR2 SVGAGI, per germline. CDR3 sequence reads: CASSYSLSHEQYF. The CDR3 region has the DNA TGTGCCAGCAGTTACTCCCTCTCCCACGAGCAGTACTTC.

This chain links TRBV6-5 with TRBJ2-2, with D maybe TRBD1 (5 bases). The CDR3 totals 15 residues. The germline CDR1 and CDR2 sequences are MNHEY and SVGAGI. The ends were cut back, 5 bases at V and 4 bases at J, with 14 bases in the middle. Here the CDR3 DNA reads TGTGCCAGCAGTATGCTCAGGGAAGGCACCGGGGAGCTGTTTTTT. This encodes CASSMLREGTGELFF.

This CDR3 reads CASSLLAGGYNEQFF. The DNA for the CDR3 is TGTGCCAGCAGTTTACTAGCGGGGGGTTACAATGAGCAGTTCTTC. The genes are TRBV28 and TRBJ2-1; 11 bases map to TRBD2. Germline assignment: CDR1 MDHEN and CDR2 SYDVKM. The CDR3 has 15 residues. V trimming: 2 bases; J trimming: 4 bases; junction bases outside the gene matches: 1.

The sample holds one count of this clone. The V and J genes are TRBV9 and TRBJ1-2; D unclear. The germline V gene encodes CDR1 SGDLS and CDR2 YYNGEE. The CDR3 length is 16 residues. The V end lost 2 bases, the J end lost 4 bases, and 18 bases lay between the germline ends. The CDR3 DNA sequence: TGTGCCAGCAGCGTCGAGGGTTTAGGACGGTCCTATGGCTACACCTTC. It codes for CASSVEGLGRSYGYTF.

J is TRBJ2-3 and V is TRBV5-1; 9 bases are a match to TRBD1. CDR3 length: 14 amino acids. In germline, CDR1 is SGHRS, CDR2 YFSETQ. Trimming took 2 bases from V and 3 from J; bases not matched to a gene: 1. The CDR3 DNA is TGCGCCAGCAGCTTCGACAGGGGGACAGATACGCAGTATTTT. This gives the protein CASSFDRGTDTQYF.

The chain uses TRBV29-1 and TRBJ2-2; TRBD2 matches 7 bases. The CDR3 contains 16 residues. With 2 bases clipped from V and 2 bases from J, the junction kept 8 bases outside the gene matches. Germline-derived CDR1 and CDR2 are SQVTM and ANQGSEA. The CDR3 DNA is TGCAGCGTTGAACCCCCCAGCGGGATTAACACCGGGGAGCTGTTTTTT. As protein: CSVEPPSGINTGELFF.

The chain carries TRBV19 and TRBJ1-5, with D uncertain. Trimming pared 5 bases from V and 6 bases from J, leaving 11 bases between. Germline V gene data show CDR1 as LNHDA and CDR2 as SQIVND (reference sequence). The CDR3 is made up of 13 amino acids. As DNA, the CDR3 is TGTGCCAGTAGTGTCCGGGGAGTTCAGCCCCAGCATTTT. It specifies CASSVRGVQPQHF.

The rearrangement joins TRBV7-2 to TRBJ1-3; weak D call: TRBD1 (5 bases). The CDR3 has 15 amino acids. Germline loops: CDR1 SGHTA, CDR2 FQGNSA. V gave up 1 base and J gave up 0 bases, with 7 bases separating them. This CDR3 reads CASSLGQFSGNTIYF. CDR3 nucleotides: TGTGCCAGCAGCTTAGGACAGTTCTCTGGAAACACCATATATTTT.

This chain connects TRBV7-9 to TRBJ1-3; the D is unclear. The CDR3 runs 15 residues. The germline CDR1 and CDR2 sequences are SEHNR and FQNEAQ (reference sequence). Trimming cost V 2 bases and J 1 base, with 9 bases left between them. In nucleotides, the CDR3 is TGTGCCAGCAGCTTACCGGAGGTGTCTGGAAACACCATATATTTT. It specifies CASSLPEVSGNTIYF.

The J gene is TRBJ2-7, the V gene TRBV15; D gene unclear. The V gene lost 0 bases and the J gene lost 3 bases, with 6 bases spanning the gap. CDR1 is LNHNV, CDR2 YYDKDF, per germline (reference sequence). This CDR3 has 13 amino acids. CDR3 nucleotides: TGTGCCACCAGCAGAGAACCAGGCTACGAGCAGTACTTC. It specifies CATSREPGYEQYF.

The rearrangement links TRBV11-2 to TRBJ1-2, with TRBD1 as a possible D gene (6 bases). V was shortened by 6 bases and J by 3 bases, with 14 bases between the two germline ends. Germline lookup yields CDR1 SGHAT and CDR2 FQNNGV. The CDR3 runs 14 residues. The CDR3 sequence is CASSQLDRDYGYTF. The CDR3 nucleotides read TGTGCCAGCAGTCAGCTGGACAGAGACTATGGCTACACCTTC.

V usage is TRBV6-5 and J usage is TRBJ2-5, with 8 bases matching TRBD2. The CDR3 covers 14 residues. The germline gives CDR1 MNHEY, CDR2 SVGAGI. After removal of 5 bases from V and 1 base from J, the junction contained 3 bases not matched to a gene. The CDR3 DNA reads TGTGCCAGCAGTCGCAGCGGGGGCCAAGAGACCCAGTACTTC. Residues: CASSRSGGQETQYF.

The chain's CDR3 is CASSFGSNYGYTF. CDR3 in DNA: TGTGCCAGCAGTTTTGGCTCTAACTATGGCTACACCTTC. The chain has TRBV27 and TRBJ1-2; D unresolved. V lost 3 bases to trimming and J lost 0 bases, with 5 bases between them. The CDR3 loop spans 13 amino acids. The germline V gene has CDR1 MNHEY and CDR2 SMNVEV (reference sequence).

The chain couples TRBV2 to TRBJ2-4; 12 positions agree with TRBD2. The CDR3 is made up of 17 amino acids. Germline V gene lookup returns CDR1 SNHLY and CDR2 FYNNEI. The ends lost 2 bases at V and 7 bases at J; junction bases unmatched: 9. The CDR3 here is CASSECLAGGECNIQYF. Here the CDR3 DNA reads TGTGCCAGCAGTGAATGTCTAGCGGGAGGGGAGTGCAACATTCAGTACTTC.

This chain links TRBV7-9 with TRBJ2-5; D gene ambiguous. The ends were cut back, 3 bases at V and 7 bases at J, with 6 bases in the middle. The CDR3 loop spans 11 amino acids. Germline assignment: CDR1 SEHNR and CDR2 FQNEAQ (reference sequence). The CDR3 nucleotides read TGTGCCAGCAGCTTGTCAGGGACCCAGTACTTC. Its protein product is CASSLSGTQYF.

The V and J genes are TRBV5-1 and TRBJ1-2; 9 bases are a match to TRBD1. The germline CDR1 and CDR2 sequences are SGHRS and YFSETQ. V gave up 2 bases and J gave up 7 bases; unmatched junction bases: 9. The CDR3 totals 15 residues. The CDR3 sequence is CASSLTGTGPLGYTF. In DNA, the CDR3 is TGCGCCAGCAGCTTAACCGGGACAGGGCCTCTTGGCTACACCTTC.